This TCR beta chain derives from a study of blood T cell repertoires in COVID-19. Study overall: COVID-19 samples from acute and convalescent phases originated in the United States, Italy and Spain.

Categorization into cohorts depended on clinical history that participants reported. Among Cohort 3 donors, those recovered had two negative PCRs, clearance, or symptom resolution. CDR1 is LNHNV and CDR2 is YYDKDF in the germline V gene (reference sequence). V lost 0 bases, J lost 1 base, and 4 bases lay in between. The CDR3 totals 13 residues. As processed by the authors: Cell counts per sample came from amplifying reference gene primers. Assay: immunoSEQ multiplex PCR; the TCRdb copy retains only in-frame clones and omits some. The DNA gave D and trimming, while V, J and clone size come from that table. This table holds 300,000 to 350,000 clones, approximately 88% found once.

The TCR sequence derives from a young woman who had recovered from COVID-19. The V gene is TRBV15, the J gene TRBJ2-7; D remains unclear. The sequencing sample was made of PBMCs or T cells enriched from blood (not recorded which). CDR3 in amino acids: CATSRDLSYEQYF. The CDR3 nucleotides are TGTGCCACCAGCAGAGACTTATCCTACGAGCAGTACTTC.